These 31 T cell receptor beta chains were all obtained from the same sample, sequenced in a study of blood T cell repertoires in COVID-19. Data came from immunoSEQ multiplex PCR; TCRdb stores just in-frame clones and leaves some out. Among roughly 100,000 clones, 90% were seen once, and the ten largest hold approximately 7%. The sequencing input was peripheral blood. Receptor source: a man aged 18 to 30 with COVID-19, enrolled during active disease.

The chain joins TRBV19 to TRBJ2-5; TRBD1 is a possible D gene (6 bases). This CDR3 is built from 13 residues. V gave up 1 base and J gave up 4 bases, with 7 bases separating them. The germline V gene encodes CDR1 LNHDA and CDR2 SQIVND (reference sequence). This CDR3 is CASSIGRGETQYF. CDR3 nucleotide sequence: TGTGCCAGTAGTATAGGCAGGGGAGAGACCCAGTACTTC.

This clone was counted between two and nine times. The chain combines TRBV7-9 with TRBJ1-4, with 8 bases aligning to TRBD1. CDR3 size: 14 residues. Germline CDR1 SEHNR, CDR2 FQNEAQ (reference sequence). The junction had 3 bases not matched to a gene; V was cut back by 2 bases and J by 7 bases. CDR3 loop: CASSLTTGVEKLFF. CDR3 bases: TGTGCCAGCAGCTTAACGACAGGGGTTGAAAAACTGTTTTTT.

This chain links TRBV4-3 with TRBJ2-5, with 8 bases matching TRBD1. Germline CDR1 and CDR2: LGHNA and YSLEER. The junction had 5 bases not matched to a gene; V was cut back by 1 base and J by 4 bases. The CDR3 totals 15 residues. The CDR3 region is CASSQGQGPGETQYF. CDR3 coding DNA: TGCGCCAGCAGCCAAGGACAGGGGCCAGGAGAGACCCAGTACTTC.

The chain links TRBV4-3 to TRBJ2-5, with 12 bases identical to TRBD2. Germline-derived CDR1 and CDR2 are LGHNA and YSLEER. The CDR3 covers 16 residues. V dropped 4 bases and J dropped 2; count of bases not matched to a gene: 5. The CDR3 DNA reads TGCGCCAGCAGCCGCCTCGGACTAGCGGGACAAGAGACCCAGTACTTC. This codes for CASSRLGLAGQETQYF.

In its sample, this clone was seen once. The chain combines TRBV15 with TRBJ1-2; perhaps TRBD1 as D (5 bases). The germline gives CDR1 LNHNV, CDR2 YYDKDF (reference sequence). V dropped 0 bases and J dropped 4 bases, with 12 bases sitting between them. The CDR3 is made up of 15 amino acids. The CDR3 loop is CATSRDRSRAYGYTF. CDR3 nucleotides: TGTGCCACCAGCAGAGATCGGAGCAGGGCCTATGGCTACACCTTC.

J is TRBJ1-3 and V is TRBV10-3; no definite D call. Germline-derived CDR1 and CDR2 are ENHRY and SYGVKD. V was trimmed by 5 bases and J by 4 bases, leaving 12 bases between them. The CDR3 extends over 14 amino acids. CDR3 nucleotide sequence: TGTGCCATCAGTTTGTCCGGGGTCGGAAACACCATATATTTT. It yields the protein CAISLSGVGNTIYF.

V and J are TRBV23-1 and TRBJ2-2; D is undetermined. TRBV23-1 is an ORF, with its function uncertain. This CDR3 spans 12 amino acids. V lost 4 bases and J lost 7, with 7 bases in between. CDR3 DNA: TGCGCCAGCAGTCCCTATGGCGGGGAGCTGTTTTTT. It codes for CASSPYGGELFF.

This clone was seen a handful of times. The genes are TRBV6-1 and TRBJ1-1; D is ambiguous. The CDR3 extends over 14 amino acids. CDR1 and CDR2 from the germline V gene are MNHNS and SASEGT. Trimming shortened V by 3 bases and J by 1 base, and 9 bases separated the two germline ends. In DNA form, the CDR3 reads TGTGCCAGCAGTGACAGGTTCCGGAACACTGAAGCTTTCTTT. This encodes CASSDRFRNTEAFF.

A note on this clone: Compared with germline, one end of the junction differs, possibly owing to a read error. The chain uses TRBV28 and TRBJ1-4; D gene uncertain. Germline CDR1 and CDR2: MDHEN and SYDVKM. This CDR3 comprises 14 residues. The CDR3 nucleotides read TGTGCCAGCAGTTTATCGGGAGTTGGGGAAAAACTGCTTTTT. It yields the protein CASSLSGVGEKLLF.

This chain uses TRBV5-5 with TRBJ2-7, with D possibly matching TRBD2 (6 bases). Germline values: CDR1 SGHKS, CDR2 YYEKEE (reference sequence). V lost 0 bases, J lost 0 bases, and 10 bases lay in between. The CDR3 covers 15 residues. The CDR3 DNA sequence: TGTGCCAGCAGCTTGGATGTGGGAGGCTCCTACGAGCAGTACTTC. Amino acid sequence: CASSLDVGGSYEQYF.

V gene TRBV6-5 combines with J gene TRBJ2-2; D unresolved. CDR1 is MNHEY, CDR2 SVGAGI, per germline. The CDR3 is 14 residues long. V lost 6 bases to trimming and J lost 3 bases, with 11 bases between them. The CDR3 DNA is TGTGCCAGCAGCATTAGCCTCGACACCGGGGAGCTGTTTTTT. Its protein product is CASSISLDTGELFF.

This chain connects TRBV3-1 (or the pseudogene TRBV3-2) to TRBJ1-5; TRBD1 aligns across 7 bases. The CDR3 sequence is 15 residues long. Germline loops: CDR1 LGHDT, CDR2 YNNKEL (reference sequence). Trimming at V came to 1 base and at J to 7 bases, leaving 7 bases not matched to a gene. The CDR3 nucleotides read TGTGCCAGCAGCCAAGTGACAGGGTCTGGGCAGCCCCAGCATTTT. Protein sequence: CASSQVTGSGQPQHF.

The chain has TRBV6-1 and TRBJ2-7; 9 bases fit TRBD2. Germline loops: CDR1 MNHNS, CDR2 SASEGT. The trim removed 0 bases at V and 2 bases at J, leaving 2 bases unmatched. The CDR3 consists of 15 residues. CDR3: CASSEALAGPYEQYF. The DNA for the CDR3 is TGTGCCAGCAGTGAAGCGCTAGCGGGACCCTACGAGCAGTACTTC.

The J gene is TRBJ2-5, the V gene TRBV6-5, with 7 bases aligning to TRBD1. The trim removed 1 base at V and 5 bases at J, leaving 7 bases unmatched. Germline V CDR1 and CDR2: MNHEY, SVGAGI. The CDR3 sequence is 15 residues long. CDR3 sequence: CASSYLGGRIETQYF. The DNA for the CDR3 is TGTGCCAGCAGTTACTTAGGGGGCCGAATTGAGACCCAGTACTTC.

The CDR3 protein is CASSPSGTSSRRAFF. Written as DNA, the CDR3 is TGTGCCAGCAGCCCATCCGGGACATCATCCCGGAGGGCTTTCTTT. J is TRBJ1-1 and V is TRBV7-9; D is possibly TRBD1 (6 bases). The CDR3 sequence is 15 residues long. V was trimmed by 5 bases and J by 11 bases, leaving 24 bases between them. Germline CDR1 reads SEHNR; CDR2 reads FQNEAQ (reference sequence).

Remarks on this clone: The junction departs from germline at one end; a sequencing error may be responsible. CDR3 DNA sequence: TGTGCCACCAGTGACCCAAACTTTTGGGGCTACACCTTT. It translates to CATSDPNFWGYTF. The chain is built from TRBV24-1 and TRBJ1-2; a possible D gene is TRBD1 (5 bases). CDR1 is KGHDR, CDR2 SFDVKD, per germline. This CDR3 contains 13 residues.

The chain employs TRBV2 and TRBJ1-6; 8 bases are a match to TRBD1. The germline V gene encodes CDR1 SNHLY and CDR2 FYNNEI. CDR3 size: 13 residues. The trim removed 6 bases at V and 9 bases at J, leaving 4 bases unmatched. DNA for the CDR3: TGTGCCAGCAGGGACAGGGAAAGTTCACCCCTCCACTTT. Translating it yields CASRDRESSPLHF.

The rearrangement uses TRBV7-2 and TRBJ1-1; 7 positions agree with TRBD1. The CDR3 sequence is 14 residues long. V trimming: 5 bases; J trimming: 5 bases; junction bases outside the gene matches: 8. Germline-derived CDR1 and CDR2 are SGHTA and FQGNSA. CDR3 in amino acids: CASSPRQGRTEAFF. The CDR3 DNA sequence: TGTGCCAGCAGCCCACGACAGGGTCGGACTGAAGCTTTCTTT.

The rearrangement joins TRBV12-3 or TRBV12-4 to TRBJ2-7; possible D gene TRBD2, 6 bases. This CDR3 region has 12 residues. The V end lost 4 bases, the J end lost 2 bases, and 6 bases lay between the germline ends. Here the CDR3 DNA reads TGTGCCAGCAGTTCGGGGGCCTACGAGCAGTACTTC. Residues: CASSSGAYEQYF.

A note on this clone: Relative to the germline gene, one junction end is altered; a read error may explain this. The chain links TRBV27 to TRBJ1-4, with a tentative D call TRBD1 (6 bases). Germline CDR1 reads MNHEY; CDR2 reads SMNVEV (reference sequence). This CDR3 has 15 residues. The DNA of the CDR3 is TGTGCCAGCAGTCCCACGACAGGACTTAATGAAAAACTGCTTTTT. Residues: CASSPTTGLNEKLLF.

The chain joins TRBV4-3 to TRBJ2-1, with 11 bases aligning to TRBD2. The V gene end was trimmed by 0 bases and the J gene end by 3 bases; junction bases not matched to a gene: 4. Germline V gene sequence: CDR1 LGHNA, CDR2 YSLEER. This CDR3 contains 17 residues. The CDR3 region has the DNA TGCGCCAGCAGCCAAGAGACTAGCGGGATCATCTACAATGAGCAGTTCTTC. Its protein product is CASSQETSGIIYNEQFF.

The V gene is TRBV6-5, the J gene TRBJ1-2; 12 bases match TRBD1. CDR1 and CDR2 (germline): MNHEY, SVGAGI. The CDR3 has 15 amino acids. The V gene end was trimmed by 6 bases and the J gene end by 2 bases; junction bases not matched to a gene: 4. This chain's CDR3 is CASRLGQGANYGYTF. Here the CDR3 DNA reads TGTGCCAGCAGATTGGGACAGGGGGCCAACTATGGCTACACCTTC.

The chain links TRBV6-2 or TRBV6-3 to TRBJ2-7; TRBD2 might be the D (5 bases). Germline CDR1 is MNHEY and CDR2 is SVGEGT. The CDR3 extends over 14 amino acids. Between the trimmed V and J ends, which lost 6 bases and 4 bases, there was a span of 16 bases. The CDR3 DNA reads TGTGCCAGCAGCCGTCTGTCGGCGGGTTACGAGCAGTACTTC. This codes for CASSRLSAGYEQYF.

The chain recombines TRBV24-1 with TRBJ2-2; no firm D call. Germline V gene sequence: CDR1 KGHDR, CDR2 SFDVKD. CDR3 size: 11 residues. The V and J ends lost 7 bases and 7 bases respectively, with 6 bases between them. The DNA of the CDR3 is TGTGCCACCAGGTACGGCGGGGAGCTGTTTTTT. This codes for CATRYGGELFF.

The rearrangement uses TRBV6-2 or TRBV6-3 and TRBJ2-7; 8 bases map to TRBD1. The CDR3 spans 16 residues. Germline CDR1 is MNHEY and CDR2 is SVGEGT. V lost 6 bases, J lost 2 bases, and 12 bases stayed unmatched. This chain's CDR3 is CASSPDRGEGTYEQYF. The CDR3 nucleotides read TGTGCCAGCAGCCCCGACAGGGGTGAAGGGACCTACGAGCAGTACTTC.

The chain joins TRBV13 to TRBJ2-7, with 8 bases aligning to TRBD2. The V gene's germline CDR1 is PRHDT and CDR2 FYEKMQ (reference sequence). V dropped 5 bases and J dropped 4; count of bases not matched to a gene: 10. CDR3 length: 15 amino acids. The CDR3 DNA reads TGTGCCAGCAGCCGTAGGGTAGCGGGGATATACGAGCAGTACTTC. As protein: CASSRRVAGIYEQYF. Supplemented by reference TRBV13 and TRBJ2-7, the full variable domain reads AAGVIQSPRHLIKEKRETATLKCYPIPRHDTVYWYQQGPGQDPQFLISFYEKMQSDKGSIPDRFSAQQFSDYHSELNMSSLELGDSALYFCASSRRVAGIYEQYFGPGTRLTVT.

The chain carries TRBV6-2 or TRBV6-3 and TRBJ2-7; D gene unclear. V was pared by 0 bases and J by 7 bases, with 10 bases between. The CDR3 is made up of 13 amino acids. The germline V gene has CDR1 MNHEY and CDR2 SVGEGT. The CDR3 region is CASSYSRAGEQYF. In DNA form, the CDR3 reads TGTGCCAGCAGTTACTCCCGAGCCGGGGAGCAGTACTTC.

This rearrangement joins TRBV2 to TRBJ1-2; unclear D gene. Looked up from germline, CDR1 is SNHLY and CDR2 is FYNNEI. V lost 6 bases and J lost 1, with 15 bases in between. The CDR3 covers 15 residues. CDR3 in DNA: TGTGCCAGCAGCCTCCTATCGAGGAGTAACTATGGCTACACCTTC. Translation: CASSLLSRSNYGYTF.

This sequence joins TRBV15 and TRBJ1-2, with no clear D. Per germline, CDR1 LNHNV and CDR2 YYDKDF (reference sequence). Trimming removed 3 bases at V and 8 bases at J, with 16 bases between. This CDR3 is built from 14 residues. CDR3 DNA sequence: TGTGCCACCAGCAGCACCCGGTCCGTTTCGGGCTACACCTTC. Residues: CATSSTRSVSGYTF.

Here the CDR3 DNA reads TGTGCCAGTAGTTTCGGGAAGCACACTGAAGCTTTCTTT. It specifies CASSFGKHTEAFF. The chain joins TRBV19 to TRBJ1-1; D unclear. Trimming left V 5 bases short and J 3 bases short, with 10 bases between. CDR1 is LNHDA and CDR2 is SQIVND in the germline V gene (reference sequence). This CDR3 has 13 residues.

The chain is built from TRBV11-2 and TRBJ2-7, with D possibly TRBD1 on 5 matching bases. Germline CDR1 SGHAT, CDR2 FQNNGV. The CDR3 consists of 18 residues. The ends were cut back, 4 bases at V and 4 bases at J, with 26 bases in the middle. The CDR3 protein is CASSSGPSGGHLNYEQYF. Written as DNA, the CDR3 is TGTGCCAGCAGCTCCGGACCCTCAGGTGGACACCTCAATTACGAGCAGTACTTC.